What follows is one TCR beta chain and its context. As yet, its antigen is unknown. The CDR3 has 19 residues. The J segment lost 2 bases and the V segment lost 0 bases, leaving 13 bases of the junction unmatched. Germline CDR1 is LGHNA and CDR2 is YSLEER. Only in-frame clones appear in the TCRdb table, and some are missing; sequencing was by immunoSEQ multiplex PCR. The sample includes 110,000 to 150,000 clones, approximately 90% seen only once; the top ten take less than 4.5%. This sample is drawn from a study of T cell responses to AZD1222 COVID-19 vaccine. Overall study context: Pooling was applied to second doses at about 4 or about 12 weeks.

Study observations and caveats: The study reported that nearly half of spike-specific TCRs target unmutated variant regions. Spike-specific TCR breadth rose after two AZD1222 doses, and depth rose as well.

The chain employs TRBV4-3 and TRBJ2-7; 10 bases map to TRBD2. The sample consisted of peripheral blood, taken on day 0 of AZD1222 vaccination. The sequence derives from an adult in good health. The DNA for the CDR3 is TGCGCCAGCAGCCAAGAAGGAATTCTAGCGGGAGCAGTTACCTACGAGCAGTACTTC. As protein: CASSQEGILAGAVTYEQYF.